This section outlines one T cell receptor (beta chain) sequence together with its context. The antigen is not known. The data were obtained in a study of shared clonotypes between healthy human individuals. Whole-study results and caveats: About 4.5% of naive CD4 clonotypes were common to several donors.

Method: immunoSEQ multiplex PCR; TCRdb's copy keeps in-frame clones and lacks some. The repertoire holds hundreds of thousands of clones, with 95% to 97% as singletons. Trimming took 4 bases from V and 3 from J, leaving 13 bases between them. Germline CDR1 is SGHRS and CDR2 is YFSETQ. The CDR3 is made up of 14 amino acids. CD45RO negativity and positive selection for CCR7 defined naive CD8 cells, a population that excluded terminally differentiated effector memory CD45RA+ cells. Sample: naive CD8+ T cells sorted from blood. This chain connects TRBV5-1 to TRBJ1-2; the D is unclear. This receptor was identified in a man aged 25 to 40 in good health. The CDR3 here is CASSPLTPDYGYTF. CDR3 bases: TGCGCCAGCAGCCCTTTAACTCCAGACTATGGCTACACCTTC.